The TCR beta chain described here comes from a study of shared clonotypes between healthy human individuals. Approximately 30,000 T cell genomes, or approximately 280 ng DNA, went into unsorted PBMC replicate PCRs. Unsorted PBMC DNA was sequenced on ten immunoSEQ deep assay plates. Profiled with immunoSEQ multiplex PCR; TCRdb holds only in-frame clones, not every one. The sample has around 430,000 clones, roughly 83% seen once. V lost 7 bases, J lost 6 bases, and 11 bases stayed unmatched. Germline-derived CDR1 and CDR2 are SNHLY and FYNNEI. This CDR3 is built from 16 residues. Material: PBMCs. The sequence was collected from a woman aged 40 to 50 in good health. Some clones in this sample may be carry-over from other donors' samples. The rearrangement joins TRBV2 to TRBJ2-1, with 11 bases that match TRBD1. The CDR3 bases are TGTGCCAGCACGTTCCTGGACAGGGGGCCGGGCAATGAGCAGTTCTTC. It is translated as CASTFLDRGPGNEQFF.